The TCR beta chain described here comes from a study of T cell responses to AZD1222 COVID-19 vaccine. This clone is a singleton in its sample. What it binds is not known. The CDR3 contains 13 residues. Trimming pared 5 bases from V and 7 bases from J, leaving 15 bases between. Looked up from germline, CDR1 is MNHEY and CDR2 is SVGEGT. Notes on the study in general: Clonal diversity was possibly underestimated, and the donors were mostly white British, with more females. Among AZD1222 vaccinees, only 5 to 7 were seropositive at baseline.

TCRdb keeps only in-frame clones here, not all; method: immunoSEQ multiplex PCR. In the table there are about 88,000 clones, approximately 88% of which are singletons. This sample comprised peripheral blood, obtained on day 0 of AZD1222 vaccination. V is TRBV6-2 or TRBV6-3 and J is TRBJ2-7; possibly TRBD2 for D (6 bases). The origin of this receptor is an adult in good health. The CDR3 coding sequence is TGTGCCAGCAGTCGAGGGGAGGTCGAGGAGCAGTACTTC. This translates into CASSRGEVEEQYF.